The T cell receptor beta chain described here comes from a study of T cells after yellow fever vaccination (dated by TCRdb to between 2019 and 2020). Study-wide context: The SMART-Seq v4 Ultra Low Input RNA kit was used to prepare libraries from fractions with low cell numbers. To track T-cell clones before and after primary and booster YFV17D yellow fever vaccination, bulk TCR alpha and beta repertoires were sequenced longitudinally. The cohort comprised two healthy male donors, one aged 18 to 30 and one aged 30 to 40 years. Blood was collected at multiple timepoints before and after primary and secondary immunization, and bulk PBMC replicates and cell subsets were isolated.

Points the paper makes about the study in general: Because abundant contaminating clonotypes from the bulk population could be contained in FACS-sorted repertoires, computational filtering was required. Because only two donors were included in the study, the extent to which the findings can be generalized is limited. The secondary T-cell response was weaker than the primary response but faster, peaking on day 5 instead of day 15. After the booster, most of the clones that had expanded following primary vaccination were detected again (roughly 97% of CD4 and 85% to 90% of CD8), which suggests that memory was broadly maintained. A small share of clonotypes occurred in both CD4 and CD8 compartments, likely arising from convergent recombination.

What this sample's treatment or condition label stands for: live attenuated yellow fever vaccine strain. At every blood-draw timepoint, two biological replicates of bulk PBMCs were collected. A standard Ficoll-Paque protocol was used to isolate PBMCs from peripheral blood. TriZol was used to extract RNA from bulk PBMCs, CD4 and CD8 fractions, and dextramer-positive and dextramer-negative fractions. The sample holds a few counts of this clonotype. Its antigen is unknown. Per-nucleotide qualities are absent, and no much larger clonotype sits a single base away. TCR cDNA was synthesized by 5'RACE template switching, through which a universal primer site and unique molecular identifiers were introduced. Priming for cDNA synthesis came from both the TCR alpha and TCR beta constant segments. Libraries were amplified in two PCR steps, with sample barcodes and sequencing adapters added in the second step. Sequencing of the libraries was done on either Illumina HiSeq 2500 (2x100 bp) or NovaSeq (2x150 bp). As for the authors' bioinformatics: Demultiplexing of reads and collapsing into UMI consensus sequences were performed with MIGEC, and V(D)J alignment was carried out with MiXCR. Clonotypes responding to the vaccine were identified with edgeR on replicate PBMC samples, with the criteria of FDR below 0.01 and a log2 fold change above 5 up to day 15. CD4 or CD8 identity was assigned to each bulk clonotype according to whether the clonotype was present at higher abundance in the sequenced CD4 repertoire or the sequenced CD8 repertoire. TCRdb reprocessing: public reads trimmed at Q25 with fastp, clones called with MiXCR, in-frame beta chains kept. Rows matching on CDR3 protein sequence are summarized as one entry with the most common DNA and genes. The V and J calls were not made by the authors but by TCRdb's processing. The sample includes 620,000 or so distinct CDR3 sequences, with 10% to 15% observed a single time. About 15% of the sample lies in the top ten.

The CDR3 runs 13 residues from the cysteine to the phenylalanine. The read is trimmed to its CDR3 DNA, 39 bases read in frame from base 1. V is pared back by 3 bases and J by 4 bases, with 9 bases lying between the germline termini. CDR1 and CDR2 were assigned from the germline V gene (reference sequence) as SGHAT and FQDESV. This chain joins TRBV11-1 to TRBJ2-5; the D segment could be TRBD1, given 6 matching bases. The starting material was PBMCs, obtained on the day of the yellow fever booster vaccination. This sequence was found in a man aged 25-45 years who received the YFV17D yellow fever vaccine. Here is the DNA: TGTGCCAGCAGCTTTACAGGGACAGAGACCCAGTACTTC. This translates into CASSFTGTETQYF.